This T cell receptor beta chain derives from a study of cytomegalovirus exposure and HLA in healthy donors. Turning to the study itself: A subsequent analysis reported that the approximately 120 validation repertoires were produced on the same platform that had also been used for the 666 first-cohort repertoires.

Donors came from a validation cohort of approximately 110 subjects, distinct from the first 666-subject cohort. The germline V and J ends were trimmed by 5 bases and 6 bases, with 15 bases remaining between them. CDR3 size: 13 residues. Germline values: CDR1 GTSNPN, CDR2 SVGIG (reference sequence). Study results and caveats: Cytomegalovirus association was assigned to about 150 TCR beta chains. Researchers reported that a few CMV-associated chains were confirmed in vitro as CMV antigen-specific.

Points on this clone: Its matching antigen is unknown.

The method was immunoSEQ multiplex PCR; TCRdb's version includes in-frame clones alone and lacks a portion of them. This table has around 130,000 clones, under 90% appearing once. This chain joins TRBV30 and TRBJ2-3, with D unresolved. The source material was PBMCs. The receptor was isolated from a man aged 30 to 45 in good health and CMV-seronegative. In DNA, the CDR3 is TGTGCCTGGCCCAGTCGTTTAAAGGATACGCAGTATTTT. Its protein is CAWPSRLKDTQYF. Full variable domain (missing parts from reference TRBV30 and TRBJ2-3): SQTIHQWPATLVQPVGSPLSLECTVEGTSNPNLYWYRQAAGRGLQLLFYSVGIGQISSEVPQNLSASRPQDRQFILSSKKLLLSDSGFYLCAWPSRLKDTQYFGPGTRLTVL.